The T cell receptor (beta chain) described here comes from a study of blood T cell repertoires in COVID-19. Turning to the study itself: COVID-19 samples from acute and convalescent phases originated in the United States, Italy and Spain. The analysed material was cDNA or gDNA that came from T cells, B-cell-depleted T cells, or PBMCs.

Per the original methods: Reference gene primer amplification gave estimated nucleated cell counts. Method: immunoSEQ multiplex PCR; TCRdb's copy keeps in-frame clones and lacks some. Clone size and V and J calls were adopted from that table, with D and trimming inferred from the DNA. The sample has about 80,000 clones; roughly three quarters are singletons. V was clipped by 1 base and J by 2 bases, with 8 bases between them. Germline V gene data show CDR1 as LGHDT and CDR2 as YNNKEL (reference sequence). There are 14 residues in the CDR3. The TCR sequence derives from a man in his 70s with active or convalescent COVID-19. The specimen was peripheral blood. The gene calls are TRBV3-1 (or the pseudogene TRBV3-2) and TRBJ1-2; D call uncertain. CDR3 sequence reads: CASSQGPGNYGYTF. In DNA form, the CDR3 reads TGTGCCAGCAGCCAAGGTCCGGGAAACTATGGCTACACCTTC.